This T cell receptor (beta chain) was captured by sequencing in a study of blood T cells in healthy people across ages. CDR3 length: 16 amino acids. Germline V CDR1 and CDR2: SGHRS, YFSETQ. Combining a sample-barcoded 5' primer with a J-beta primer mix, a second PCR ran for 7 to 11 cycles. Each CDR3 protein is one row after TCRdb ran MiXCR on the 5' RACE reads. The sample consists of roughly 680,000 distinct CDR3 sequences, over 20% of them appearing once. This clonotype showed up just a few times. For every donor, a draw yielded ten milliliters of peripheral blood. The extraction recovered at least 5.5 micrograms of total RNA per sample.

Sequencing was done on a sample of blood. J is TRBJ2-5 and V is TRBV5-1, with D uncertain. The J call may be in error: the DNA end matches TRBJ2-1 better. This clonotype was sampled from a man aged 70 or older in good health. The CDR3 sequence: CASSLGDGSLENEQFF. For the CDR3, the DNA is TGCGCCAGCAGCTTAGGCGACGGCTCCTTAGAGAATGAGCAGTTCTTC.